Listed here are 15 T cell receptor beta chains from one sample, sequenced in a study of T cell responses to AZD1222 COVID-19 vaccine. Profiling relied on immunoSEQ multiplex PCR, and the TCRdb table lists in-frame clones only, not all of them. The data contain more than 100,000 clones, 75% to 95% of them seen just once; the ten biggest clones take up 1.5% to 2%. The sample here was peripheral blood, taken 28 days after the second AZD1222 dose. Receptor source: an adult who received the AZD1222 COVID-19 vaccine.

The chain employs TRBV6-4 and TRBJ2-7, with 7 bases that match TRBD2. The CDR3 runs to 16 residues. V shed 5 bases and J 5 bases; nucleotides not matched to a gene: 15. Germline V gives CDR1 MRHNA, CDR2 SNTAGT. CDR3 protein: CASSSTSSLFRDEQYV. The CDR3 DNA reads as TGTGCCAGCAGTTCGACTAGCTCTTTGTTCAGGGACGAGCAGTACGTC.

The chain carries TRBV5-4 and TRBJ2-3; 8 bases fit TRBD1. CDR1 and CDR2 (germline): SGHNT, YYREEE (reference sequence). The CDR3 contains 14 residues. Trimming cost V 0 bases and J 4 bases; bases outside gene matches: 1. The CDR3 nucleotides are TGTGCCAGCAGCTTGGGACAGGGGCCAGATACGCAGTATTTT. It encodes CASSLGQGPDTQYF. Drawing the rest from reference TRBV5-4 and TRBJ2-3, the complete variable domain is ETGVTQSPTHLIKTRGQQVTLRCSSQSGHNTVSWYQQALGQGPQFIFQYYREEENGRGNFPPRFSGLQFPNYSSELNVNALELDDSALYLCASSLGQGPDTQYFGPGTRLTVL.

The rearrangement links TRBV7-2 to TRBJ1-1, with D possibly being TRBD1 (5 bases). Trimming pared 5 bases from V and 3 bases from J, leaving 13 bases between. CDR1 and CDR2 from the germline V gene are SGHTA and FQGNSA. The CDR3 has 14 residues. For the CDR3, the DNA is TGTGCCAGCAGCCCAGGCGGGACTTACACTGAAGCTTTCTTT. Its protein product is CASSPGGTYTEAFF.

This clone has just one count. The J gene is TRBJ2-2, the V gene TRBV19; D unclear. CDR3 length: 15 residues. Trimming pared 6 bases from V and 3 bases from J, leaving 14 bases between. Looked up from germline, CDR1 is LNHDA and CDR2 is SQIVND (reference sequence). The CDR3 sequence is CASSLGIQYTGELFF. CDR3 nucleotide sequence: TGTGCCAGTAGCCTAGGGATACAGTACACCGGGGAGCTGTTTTTT. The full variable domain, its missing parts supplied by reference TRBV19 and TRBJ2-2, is DGGITQSPKYLFRKEGQNVTLSCEQNLNHDAMYWYRQDPGQGLRLIYYSQIVNDFQKGDIAEGYSVSREKKESFPLTVTSAQKNPTAFYLCASSLGIQYTGELFFGEGSRLTVL.

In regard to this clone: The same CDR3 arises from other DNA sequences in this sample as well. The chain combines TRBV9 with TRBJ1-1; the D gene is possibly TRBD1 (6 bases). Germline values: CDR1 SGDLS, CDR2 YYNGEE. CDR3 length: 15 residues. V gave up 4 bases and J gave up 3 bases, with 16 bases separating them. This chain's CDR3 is CASSTSGRGYTEAFF. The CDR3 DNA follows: TGTGCCAGCAGCACTTCTGGGAGGGGGTACACTGAAGCTTTCTTT.

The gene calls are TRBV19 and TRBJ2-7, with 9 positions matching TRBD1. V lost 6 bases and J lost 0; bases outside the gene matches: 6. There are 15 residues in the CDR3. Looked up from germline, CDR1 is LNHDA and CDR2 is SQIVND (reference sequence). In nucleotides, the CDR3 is TGTGCCAGTAGCCCCAGGGGACAGGGCTCCTACGAGCAGTACTTC. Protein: CASSPRGQGSYEQYF.

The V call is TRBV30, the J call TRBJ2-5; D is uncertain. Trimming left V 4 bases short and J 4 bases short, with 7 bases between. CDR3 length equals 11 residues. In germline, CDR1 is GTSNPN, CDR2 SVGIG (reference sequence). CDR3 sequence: CAWMPGETQYF. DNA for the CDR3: TGTGCCTGGATGCCGGGAGAGACCCAGTACTTC.

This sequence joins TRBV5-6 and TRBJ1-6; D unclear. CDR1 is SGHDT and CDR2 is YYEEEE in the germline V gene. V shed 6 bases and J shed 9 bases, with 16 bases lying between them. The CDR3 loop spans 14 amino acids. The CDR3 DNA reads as TGTGCCAGCAACTGGTGGCCGGGAGGTTCACCCCTCCACTTT. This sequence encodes CASNWWPGGSPLHF.

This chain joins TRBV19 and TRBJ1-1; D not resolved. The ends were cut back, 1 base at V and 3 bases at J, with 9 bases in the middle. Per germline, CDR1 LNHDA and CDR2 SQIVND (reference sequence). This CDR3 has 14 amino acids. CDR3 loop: CASSIVLEDTEAFF. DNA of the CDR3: TGTGCCAGTAGTATAGTTCTAGAGGACACTGAAGCTTTCTTT.

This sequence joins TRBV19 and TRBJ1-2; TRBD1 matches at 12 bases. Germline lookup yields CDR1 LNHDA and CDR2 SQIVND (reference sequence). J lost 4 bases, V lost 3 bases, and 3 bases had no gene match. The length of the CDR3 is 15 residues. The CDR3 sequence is CASSISGQGAYGYTF. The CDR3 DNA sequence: TGTGCCAGTAGTATCTCGGGACAGGGGGCCTATGGCTACACCTTC. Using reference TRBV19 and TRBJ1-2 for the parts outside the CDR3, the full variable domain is DGGITQSPKYLFRKEGQNVTLSCEQNLNHDAMYWYRQDPGQGLRLIYYSQIVNDFQKGDIAEGYSVSREKKESFPLTVTSAQKNPTAFYLCASSISGQGAYGYTFGSGTRLTVV.

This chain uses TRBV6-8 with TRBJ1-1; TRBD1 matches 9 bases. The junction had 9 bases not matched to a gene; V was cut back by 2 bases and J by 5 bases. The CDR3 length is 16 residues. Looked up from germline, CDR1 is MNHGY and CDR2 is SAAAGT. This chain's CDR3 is CASSYKHRGRRTEAFF. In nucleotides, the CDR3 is TGTGCCAGCAGTTACAAACACAGGGGGCGTAGAACTGAAGCTTTCTTT.

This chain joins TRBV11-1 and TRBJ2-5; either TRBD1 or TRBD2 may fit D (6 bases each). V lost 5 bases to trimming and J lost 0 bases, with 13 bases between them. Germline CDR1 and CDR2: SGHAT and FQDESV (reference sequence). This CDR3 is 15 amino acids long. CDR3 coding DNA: TGTGCCAGCAGCCTAGAAGGGGGGTACCAAGAGACCCAGTACTTC. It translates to CASSLEGGYQETQYF. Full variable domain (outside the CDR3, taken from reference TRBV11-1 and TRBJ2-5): EAEVAQSPRYKITEKSQAVAFWCDPISGHATLYWYRQILGQGPELLVQFQDESVVDDSQLPKDRFSAERLKGVDSTLKIQPAELGDSAMYLCASSLEGGYQETQYFGPGTRLLVL.

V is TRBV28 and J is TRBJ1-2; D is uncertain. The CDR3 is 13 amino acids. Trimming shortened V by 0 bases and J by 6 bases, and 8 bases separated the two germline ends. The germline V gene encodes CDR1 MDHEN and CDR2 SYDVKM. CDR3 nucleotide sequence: TGTGCCAGCAGTTTATGGCAGTCTAATGGCTACACCTTC. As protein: CASSLWQSNGYTF.

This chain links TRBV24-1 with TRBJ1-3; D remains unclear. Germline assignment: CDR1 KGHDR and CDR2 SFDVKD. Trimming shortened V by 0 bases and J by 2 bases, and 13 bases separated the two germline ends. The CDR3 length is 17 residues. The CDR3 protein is CATSDLTGKGPGNTIYF. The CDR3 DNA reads TGTGCCACCAGTGATTTGACGGGGAAGGGTCCTGGAAACACCATATATTTT.

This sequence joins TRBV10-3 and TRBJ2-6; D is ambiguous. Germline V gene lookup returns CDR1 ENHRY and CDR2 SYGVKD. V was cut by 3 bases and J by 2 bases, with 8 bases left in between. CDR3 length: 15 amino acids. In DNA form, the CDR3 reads TGTGCCATCAGTGACGCGCCTGCTGGGGCCAACGTCCTGACTTTC. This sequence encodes CAISDAPAGANVLTF.